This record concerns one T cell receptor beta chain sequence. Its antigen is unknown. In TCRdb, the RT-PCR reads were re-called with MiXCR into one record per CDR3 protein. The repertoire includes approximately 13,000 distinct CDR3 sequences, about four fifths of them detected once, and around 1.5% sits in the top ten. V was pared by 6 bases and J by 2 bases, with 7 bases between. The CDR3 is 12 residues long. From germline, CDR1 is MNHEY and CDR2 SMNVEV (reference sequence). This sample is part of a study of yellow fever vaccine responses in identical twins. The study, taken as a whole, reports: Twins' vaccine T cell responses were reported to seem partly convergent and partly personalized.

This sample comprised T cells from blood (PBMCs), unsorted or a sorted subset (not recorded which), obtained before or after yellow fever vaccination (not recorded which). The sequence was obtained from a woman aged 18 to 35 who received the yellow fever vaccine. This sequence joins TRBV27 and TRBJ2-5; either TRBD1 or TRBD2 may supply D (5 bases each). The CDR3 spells CASRGPQETQYF. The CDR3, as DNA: TGTGCCAGCAGGGGACCTCAAGAGACCCAGTACTTC.